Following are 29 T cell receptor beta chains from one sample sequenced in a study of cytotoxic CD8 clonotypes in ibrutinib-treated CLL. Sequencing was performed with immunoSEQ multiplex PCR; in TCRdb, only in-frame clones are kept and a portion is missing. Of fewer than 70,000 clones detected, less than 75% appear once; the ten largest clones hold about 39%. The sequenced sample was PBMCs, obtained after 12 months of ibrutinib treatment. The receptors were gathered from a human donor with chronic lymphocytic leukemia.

CDR3 nucleotides: TGTGCCAGCAGCGTAGAGGCTAGCGGGAGAAAGCAGTACTTC. Its protein is CASSVEASGRKQYF. V usage is TRBV9 and J usage is TRBJ2-7, with 10 bases identical to TRBD2. V lost 0 bases, J lost 8 bases, and 5 bases stayed unmatched. Germline V gives CDR1 SGDLS, CDR2 YYNGEE. CDR3 length equals 14 residues.

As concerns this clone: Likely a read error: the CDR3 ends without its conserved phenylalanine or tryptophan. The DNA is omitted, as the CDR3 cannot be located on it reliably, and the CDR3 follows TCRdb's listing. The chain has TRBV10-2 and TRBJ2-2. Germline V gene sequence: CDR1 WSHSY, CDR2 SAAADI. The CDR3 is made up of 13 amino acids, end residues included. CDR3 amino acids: CASSPVWAPPEGL.

The CDR3 coding sequence is TGTGCCAGCAGCACATCGGGCCAGGGGCCAGATACGCAGTATTTT. It translates to CASSTSGQGPDTQYF. The chain employs TRBV28 and TRBJ2-3; D perhaps matches TRBD1 (6 bases). The germline V and J ends were trimmed by 6 bases and 4 bases, with 17 bases remaining between them. The CDR3 has 15 amino acids. The germline CDR1 and CDR2 sequences are MDHEN and SYDVKM.

This CDR3 reads CAWGQGHEQYF. Written as DNA, the CDR3 is TGTGCCTGGGGACAGGGTCACGAGCAGTACTTC. V gene TRBV30 combines with J gene TRBJ2-7; 8 bases line up with TRBD1. The length of the CDR3 is 11 residues. The V and J ends lost 5 bases and 5 bases, in that order; junction bases with no gene match: 2. The germline gives CDR1 GTSNPN, CDR2 SVGIG (reference sequence).

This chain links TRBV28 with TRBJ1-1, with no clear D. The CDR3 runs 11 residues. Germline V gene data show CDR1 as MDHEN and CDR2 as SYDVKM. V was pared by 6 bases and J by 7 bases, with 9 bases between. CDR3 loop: CASRYSVEAFF. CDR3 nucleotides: TGTGCCAGCAGATATAGCGTTGAAGCTTTCTTT.

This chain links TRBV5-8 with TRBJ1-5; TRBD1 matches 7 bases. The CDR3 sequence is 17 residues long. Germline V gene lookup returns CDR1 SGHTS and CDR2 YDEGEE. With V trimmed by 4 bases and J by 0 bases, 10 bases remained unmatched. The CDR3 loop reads CASSTDRIVYSNQPQHF. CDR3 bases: TGTGCCAGCAGCACGGACAGGATAGTCTATAGCAATCAGCCCCAGCATTTT.

In DNA form, the CDR3 reads TGTGCCAGTAGTTCGGTCGGGGGGACTCTCGACAATGAGCAGTTCTTC. Encoded protein: CASSSVGGTLDNEQFF. The rearrangement uses TRBV19 and TRBJ2-1; 7 positions match TRBD2. The CDR3 runs to 16 residues. V lost 5 bases, J lost 5 bases, and 12 bases stayed unmatched. Germline CDR1 LNHDA, CDR2 SQIVND (reference sequence).

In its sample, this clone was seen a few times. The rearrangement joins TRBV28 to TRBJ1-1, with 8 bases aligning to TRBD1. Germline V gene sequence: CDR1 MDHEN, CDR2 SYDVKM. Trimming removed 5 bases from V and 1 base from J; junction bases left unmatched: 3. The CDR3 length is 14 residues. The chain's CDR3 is CASSIQGENTEAFF. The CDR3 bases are TGTGCCAGCAGTATACAGGGGGAGAACACTGAAGCTTTCTTT. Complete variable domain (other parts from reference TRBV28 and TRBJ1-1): DVKVTQSSRYLVKRTGEKVFLECVQDMDHENMFWYRQDPGLGLRLIYFSYDVKMKEKGDIPEGYSVSREKKERFSLILESASTNQTSMYLCASSIQGENTEAFFGQGTRLTVV.

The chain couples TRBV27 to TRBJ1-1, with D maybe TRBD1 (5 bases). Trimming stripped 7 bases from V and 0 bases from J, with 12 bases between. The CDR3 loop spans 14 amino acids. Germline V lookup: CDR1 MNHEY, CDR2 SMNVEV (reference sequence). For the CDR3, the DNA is TGTGCCAGCAAGTGGGTAGGGGTGAACACTGAAGCTTTCTTT. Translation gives CASKWVGVNTEAFF.

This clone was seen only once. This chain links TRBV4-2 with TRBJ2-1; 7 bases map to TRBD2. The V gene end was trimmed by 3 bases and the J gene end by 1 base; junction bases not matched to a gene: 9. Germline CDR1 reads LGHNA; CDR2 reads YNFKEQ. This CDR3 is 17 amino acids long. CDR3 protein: CASSHEKAGVSYNEQFF. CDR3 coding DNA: TGTGCCAGCAGCCACGAAAAGGCGGGAGTATCCTACAATGAGCAGTTCTTC.

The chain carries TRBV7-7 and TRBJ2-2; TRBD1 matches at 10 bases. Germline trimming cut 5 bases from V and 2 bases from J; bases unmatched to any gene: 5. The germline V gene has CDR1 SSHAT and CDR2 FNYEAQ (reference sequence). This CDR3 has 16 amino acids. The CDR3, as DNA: TGTGCCAGCAGCAAAGACAGGGGGCGTAACACCGGGGAGCTGTTTTTT. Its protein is CASSKDRGRNTGELFF.

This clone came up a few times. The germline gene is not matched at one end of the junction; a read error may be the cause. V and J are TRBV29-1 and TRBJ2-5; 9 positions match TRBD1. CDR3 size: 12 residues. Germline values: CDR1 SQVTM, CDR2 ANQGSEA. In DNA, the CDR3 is TGCAGCGTCGAAGGGACAGGGGAGACCCAGTACTTC. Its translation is CSVEGTGETQYF.

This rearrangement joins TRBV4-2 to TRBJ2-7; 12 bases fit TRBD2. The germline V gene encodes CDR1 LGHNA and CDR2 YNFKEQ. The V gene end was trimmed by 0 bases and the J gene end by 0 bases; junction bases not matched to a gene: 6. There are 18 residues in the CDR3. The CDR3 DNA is TGTGCCAGCAGCCAAGAAACGGGGACTAGCGGGTACTCCTACGAGCAGTACTTC. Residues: CASSQETGTSGYSYEQYF.

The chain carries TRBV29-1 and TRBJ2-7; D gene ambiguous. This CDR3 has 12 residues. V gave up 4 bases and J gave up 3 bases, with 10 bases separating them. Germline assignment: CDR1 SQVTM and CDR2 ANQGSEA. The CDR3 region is CSVGASSYEQYF. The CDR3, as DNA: TGCAGCGTTGGGGCAAGTAGCTACGAGCAGTACTTC.

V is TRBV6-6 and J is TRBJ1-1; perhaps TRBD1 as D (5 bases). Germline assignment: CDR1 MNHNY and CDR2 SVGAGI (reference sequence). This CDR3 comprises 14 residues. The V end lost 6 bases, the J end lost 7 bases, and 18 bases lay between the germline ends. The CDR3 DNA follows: TGTGCCAGCAGGTCCCGGGACCGAGTCATTGAAGCTTTCTTT. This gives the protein CASRSRDRVIEAFF.

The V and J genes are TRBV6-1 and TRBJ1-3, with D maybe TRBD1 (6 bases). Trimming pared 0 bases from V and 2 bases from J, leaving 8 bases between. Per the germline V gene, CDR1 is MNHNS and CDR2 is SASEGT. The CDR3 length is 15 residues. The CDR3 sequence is CASSEAAGAGNTIYF. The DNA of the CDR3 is TGTGCCAGCAGTGAAGCAGCAGGGGCTGGAAACACCATATATTTT.

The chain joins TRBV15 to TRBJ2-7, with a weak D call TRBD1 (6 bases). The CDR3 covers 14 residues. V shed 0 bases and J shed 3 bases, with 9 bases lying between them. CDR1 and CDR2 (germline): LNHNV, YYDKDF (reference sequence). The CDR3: CATSREDRNYEQYF. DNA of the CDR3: TGTGCCACCAGCAGAGAGGACAGAAACTACGAGCAGTACTTC.

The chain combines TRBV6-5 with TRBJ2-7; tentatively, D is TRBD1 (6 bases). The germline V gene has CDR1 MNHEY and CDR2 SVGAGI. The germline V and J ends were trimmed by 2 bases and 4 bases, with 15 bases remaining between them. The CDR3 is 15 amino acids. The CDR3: CASSYNRDTSYEQYF. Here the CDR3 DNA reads TGTGCCAGCAGTTACAACCGGGACACGTCGTACGAGCAGTACTTC.

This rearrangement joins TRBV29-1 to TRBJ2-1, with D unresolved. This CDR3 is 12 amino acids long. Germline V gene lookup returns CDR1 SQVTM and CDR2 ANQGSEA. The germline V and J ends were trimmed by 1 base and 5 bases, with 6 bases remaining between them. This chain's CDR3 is CSVEGMNNEQFF. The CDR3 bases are TGCAGCGTTGAAGGTATGAACAATGAGCAGTTCTTC.

As DNA, the CDR3 is TGTGCCAGCAGCTTAGGGGTTTCCCCCGGGGAGCTGTTTTTT. Protein: CASSLGVSPGELFF. V usage is TRBV7-6 and J usage is TRBJ2-2; D call uncertain. Germline CDR1 reads SGHVS; CDR2 reads FNYEAQ. CDR3 size: 14 residues. Trimming left V 1 base short and J 6 bases short, with 9 bases between.

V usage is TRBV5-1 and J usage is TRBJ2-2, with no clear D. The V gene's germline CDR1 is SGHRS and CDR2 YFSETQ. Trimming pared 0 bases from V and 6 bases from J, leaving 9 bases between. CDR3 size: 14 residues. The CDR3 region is CASSLEWPAGELFF. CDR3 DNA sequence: TGCGCCAGCAGCTTGGAATGGCCCGCCGGGGAGCTGTTTTTT.

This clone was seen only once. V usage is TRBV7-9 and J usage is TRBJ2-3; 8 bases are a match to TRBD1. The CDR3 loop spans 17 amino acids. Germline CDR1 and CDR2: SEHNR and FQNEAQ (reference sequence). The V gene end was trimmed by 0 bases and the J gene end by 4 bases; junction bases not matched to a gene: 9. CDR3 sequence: CASSLAHVTGVADTQYF. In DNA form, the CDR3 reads TGTGCCAGCAGCTTAGCGCATGTGACAGGGGTCGCAGATACGCAGTATTTT.

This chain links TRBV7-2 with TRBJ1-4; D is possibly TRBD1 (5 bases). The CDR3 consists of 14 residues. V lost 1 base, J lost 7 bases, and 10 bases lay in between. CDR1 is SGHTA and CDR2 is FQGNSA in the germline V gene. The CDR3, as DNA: TGTGCCAGCAGCTTAGTGTGGGGCAGTGAAAAACTGTTTTTT. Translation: CASSLVWGSEKLFF.

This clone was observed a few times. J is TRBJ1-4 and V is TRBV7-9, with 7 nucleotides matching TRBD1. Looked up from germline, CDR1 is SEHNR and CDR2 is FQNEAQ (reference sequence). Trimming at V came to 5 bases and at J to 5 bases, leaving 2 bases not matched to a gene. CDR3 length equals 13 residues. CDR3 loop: CASSPGQNEKLFF. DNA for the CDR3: TGTGCCAGCAGCCCGGGACAGAATGAAAAACTGTTTTTT.

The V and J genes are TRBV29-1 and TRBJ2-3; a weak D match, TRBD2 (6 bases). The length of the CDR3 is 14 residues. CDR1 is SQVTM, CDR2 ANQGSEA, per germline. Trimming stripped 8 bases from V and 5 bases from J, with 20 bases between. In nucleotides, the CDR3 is TGCAGCTCCTGGGGGTGGGAGGCAATAGATACGCAGTATTTT. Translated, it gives CSSWGWEAIDTQYF.

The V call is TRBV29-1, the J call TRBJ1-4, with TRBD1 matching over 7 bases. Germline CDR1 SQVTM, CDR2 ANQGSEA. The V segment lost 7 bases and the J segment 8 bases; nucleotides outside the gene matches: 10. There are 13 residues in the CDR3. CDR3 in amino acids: CSGQTGFGEKLFF. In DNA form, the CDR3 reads TGCAGCGGCCAGACAGGGTTTGGGGAAAAACTGTTTTTT.

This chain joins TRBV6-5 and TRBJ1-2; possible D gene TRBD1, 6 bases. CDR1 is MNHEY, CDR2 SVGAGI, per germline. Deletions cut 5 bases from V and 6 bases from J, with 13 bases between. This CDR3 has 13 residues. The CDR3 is CASSRTGFDGYTF. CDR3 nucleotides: TGTGCCAGCAGTCGCACAGGGTTCGATGGCTACACCTTC.

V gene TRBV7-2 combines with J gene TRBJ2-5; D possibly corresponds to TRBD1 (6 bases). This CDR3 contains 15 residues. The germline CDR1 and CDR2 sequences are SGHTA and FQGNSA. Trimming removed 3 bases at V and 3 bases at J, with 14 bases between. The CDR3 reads CASSFQGLGEETQYF. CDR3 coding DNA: TGTGCCAGCAGCTTTCAGGGGCTGGGTGAAGAGACCCAGTACTTC.

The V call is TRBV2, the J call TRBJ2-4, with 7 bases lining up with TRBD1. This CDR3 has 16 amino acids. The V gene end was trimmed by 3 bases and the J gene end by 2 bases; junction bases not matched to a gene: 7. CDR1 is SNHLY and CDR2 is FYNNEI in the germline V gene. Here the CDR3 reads CASSDWQGVTKNIQYF. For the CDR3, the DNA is TGTGCCAGCAGTGATTGGCAGGGGGTTACCAAAAACATTCAGTACTTC.